This paragraph covers one T cell receptor (beta chain) sequence. Per the original methods: Reference gene primer amplification yielded estimated nucleated cell counts. The assay was immunoSEQ multiplex PCR, and TCRdb's table has in-frame clones only and misses some. V and J calls and clone size are given by that table; D and trimming were obtained from the DNA. The repertoire holds about 260,000 clones, around 90% seen once, with about 0.7% in the top ten. This sample stems from a study of blood T cell repertoires in COVID-19. On the study more broadly: Material from acute and convalescent COVID-19 was sourced from the United States, Italy and Spain.

The CDR3 runs to 16 residues. CDR1 and CDR2 (germline): SGHRS, YFSETQ. Trimming pared 4 bases from V and 0 bases from J, leaving 16 bases between. The J gene is TRBJ1-1, the V gene TRBV5-1, with D unclear. Sequenced material: peripheral blood. The origin of this receptor is a human donor in a cohort sampled during active COVID-19. Here the CDR3 DNA reads TGCGCCAGCAGCCCTGGCACGGGGTTTATGAACACTGAAGCTTTCTTT. Its translation: CASSPGTGFMNTEAFF.